The next 5 T cell receptor beta chains were all read from a single sample in a study of blood T cell repertoires in COVID-19. Profiling relied on immunoSEQ multiplex PCR, and the TCRdb table lists in-frame clones only, not all of them. The sample includes 100,000 or so clones, just over 85% of them seen just once. The sequencing input was PBMCs or T cells enriched from blood (not recorded which). The source is a woman in her 50s who had recovered from COVID-19.

This chain connects TRBV4-1 to TRBJ2-7, with 8 nucleotides matching TRBD2. This CDR3 contains 15 residues. From germline, CDR1 is MGHRA and CDR2 YSYEKL. With 6 bases clipped from V and 3 bases from J, the junction kept 10 bases outside the gene matches. As DNA, the CDR3 is TGCGCCAGCAGGCAAACTAGCGGCCTCTTCTACGAGCAGTACTTC. Translated, it gives CASRQTSGLFYEQYF.

The J gene is TRBJ2-3, the V gene TRBV28, with D perhaps TRBD1 (6 bases). Trimming shortened V by 1 base and J by 13 bases, and 12 bases separated the two germline ends. The CDR3 extends over 12 amino acids. Germline CDR1 MDHEN, CDR2 SYDVKM. This CDR3 reads CASSLLDRDKYF. The CDR3 nucleotides are TGTGCCAGCAGTTTATTAGACCGGGACAAGTATTTT.

The chain links TRBV7-3 to TRBJ2-2, with a tentative D call TRBD2 (5 bases). The V gene lost 5 bases and the J gene lost 3 bases, with 13 bases spanning the gap. CDR1 and CDR2 from the germline V gene are SGHTA and FQGTGA. The CDR3 runs 15 residues. CDR3: CASSLEGTYTGELFF. The CDR3 coding sequence is TGTGCCAGCAGCCTCGAGGGTACCTACACCGGGGAGCTGTTTTTT.

The V gene is TRBV9, the J gene TRBJ2-1, with 9 bases identical to TRBD1. This CDR3 contains 17 residues. The V gene end was trimmed by 0 bases and the J gene end by 7 bases; junction bases not matched to a gene: 11. Germline V lookup: CDR1 SGDLS, CDR2 YYNGEE. CDR3 region: CASSVGTGVNSMNEQFF. The CDR3 DNA reads TGTGCCAGCAGCGTAGGGACAGGGGTTAATTCTATGAATGAGCAGTTCTTC.

The rearrangement uses TRBV7-6 and TRBJ2-1; D might be TRBD1 (6 bases). The CDR3 contains 16 residues. V lost 2 bases, J lost 0 bases, and 11 bases lay in between. Germline V lookup: CDR1 SGHVS, CDR2 FNYEAQ. CDR3 DNA sequence: TGTGCCAGCAGCTTAAGGGGGACGAGCTCCTACAATGAGCAGTTCTTC. Protein sequence: CASSLRGTSSYNEQFF.